A selection of T cell receptor beta chains follows, all from one sample in a study of T cell repertoires in cytomegalovirus infection. One entry per CDR3 protein results from TCRdb running MiXCR on the reads. In the table there are roughly 190,000 distinct CDR3 sequences, nearly 9.5% of which are singletons. Input material: PBMCs. The receptors shown here come from a human donor in good health (CMV status not recorded). Some clones in this sample may be carry-over from other donors' samples. CDR3s include the opening cysteine and the closing phenylalanine or tryptophan. The D gene is left open where the match is weak. Only part of the rows carry a size: once, few, many, or a class if the clone is expanded.

CDR3 length	V gene	J gene	clone size	D gene	CDR3 DNA	CDR3 protein
13	TRBV5-6	TRBJ1-6	many	NA	TGTGCCAGCAGCTTGGTCAGGGGTTCACCCCTCCACTTT	CASSLVRGSPLHF
12	TRBV7-6	TRBJ2-1	few	NA	TGTGCCAGCAGCCCGATGGGTAATGAGCAGTTCTTC	CASSPMGNEQFF
15	TRBV12-3/TRBV12-4	TRBJ1-4	NA	NA	TGTGCCAGCAGTTTAAGGGTCCAGGGTGGTGAAAAACTGTTTTTT	CASSLRVQGGEKLFF
14	TRBV29-1	TRBJ2-6	many	NA	TGCAGCGTGCGAACGGAGTCTGGGGCCAACGTCCTGACTTTC	CSVRTESGANVLTF
13	TRBV28	TRBJ1-2	NA	NA	TGTGCCAGCAGTGCCATCGGAGACTATGGCTACACCTTC	CASSAIGDYGYTF
13	TRBV28	TRBJ2-4	NA	NA	TGTGCCACGGGAATCCTAGCCAAAAACATTCAGTACTTC	CATGILAKNIQYF
13	TRBV29-1	TRBJ1-4	few	TRBD1	TGCAGCGTTGCACAGGGGGCTTCTGAAAAACTGTTTTTT	CSVAQGASEKLFF
14	TRBV7-6	TRBJ1-1	many	NA	TGTGCCAGCAGCTTAGAAACAGGGAACACTGAAGCTTTCTTT	CASSLETGNTEAFF
13	TRBV7-2	TRBJ1-4	many	NA	TGTGCCAGCAGCTTACCCCCTAATGAAAAACTGTTTTTT	CASSLPPNEKLFF
14	TRBV29-1	TRBJ1-1	few	NA	TGCAGCGTTGATGTGTGGGGCAGGGACACTGAAGCTTTCTTT	CSVDVWGRDTEAFF
15	TRBV5-6	TRBJ2-5	NA	TRBD2	TGTGCCAGCAGCTGGGGACTAGCTATGAGAGAGACCCAGTACTTC	CASSWGLAMRETQYF
17	TRBV27	TRBJ2-1	many	NA	TGTGCCAGCAACTCGAGGGAGCTCGAAAGCTCCTACAATGAGCAGTTCTTC	CASNSRELESSYNEQFF
17	TRBV7-8	TRBJ2-1	few	NA	TGTGCCAGCAGCCGAATGTTAACTACCGGGACCACCAATGAGCAGTTCTTC	CASSRMLTTGTTNEQFF
16	TRBV6-2/TRBV6-3	TRBJ2-7	many	TRBD2	TGTGCCAGCAGTACCTCTAGCGGCCCCCCCCCGGGCGAGCAGTACTTC	CASSTSSGPPPGEQYF
15	TRBV28	TRBJ2-2	many	TRBD1	TGTGCCAGCAGAGATGTTGACAGGGCGAACGGGGAGCTGTTTTTT	CASRDVDRANGELFF
15	TRBV20-1	TRBJ2-7	NA	NA	TGCAGTGCCGAGCAACGGCGGTCATCGCTGTACGAGCAGTACTTC	CSAEQRRSSLYEQYF
13	TRBV7-2	TRBJ2-5	few	NA	TGTGCCAGCAGCGTGACTCGACAAGAGACCCAGTACTTC	CASSVTRQETQYF
16	TRBV7-8	TRBJ1-1	many	TRBD1	TGTGCCAGCAGCCGCTCCAAGACAGGGGTAAACACTGAAGCTTTCTTT	CASSRSKTGVNTEAFF
15	TRBV15	TRBJ1-1	many	NA	TGTGCCACCAGCAGAGATCGCGGGGAGGTCACTGAAGCTTTCTTT	CATSRDRGEVTEAFF
15	TRBV28	TRBJ2-1	many	NA	TGTGCCAGCAGGCTCTATGGGGCAAACTACAATGAGCAGTTCTTC	CASRLYGANYNEQFF
13	TRBV7-3	TRBJ2-3	NA	NA	TGTGCCAGCAGCGCCCCAGGGGCAGATACGCAGTATTTT	CASSAPGADTQYF
12	TRBV20-1	TRBJ2-1	few	TRBD1	TGCAGTGCCCTGACAGGGCGCAATGAGCAGTTCTTC	CSALTGRNEQFF
17	TRBV19	TRBJ2-1	NA	TRBD1	TGTGCCAGTATTTCCCGGACAGGCCCGAGCTCCTACAATGAGCAGTTCTTC	CASISRTGPSSYNEQFF
14	TRBV5-4	TRBJ1-1	NA	TRBD1	TGTGCCAGCAGCCGGACAGGGGGCTTAACTGAAGCTTTCTTT	CASSRTGGLTEAFF
16	TRBV7-9	TRBJ1-2	NA	NA	TGTGCCAGCAGCTTTCGGACGGGAGGGTCAATTGATGGCTACACCTTC	CASSFRTGGSIDGYTF
15	TRBV7-2	TRBJ2-1	many	NA	TGTGCCAGCAGCTTCGACGGGAGCTCCTACAATGAGCAGTTCTTC	CASSFDGSSYNEQFF
13	TRBV27	TRBJ2-5	many	NA	TGTGCCAGCAGTTTAATGGGGCAAGAGACCCAGTACTTC	CASSLMGQETQYF
15	TRBV20-1	TRBJ1-1	many	NA	TGCAGTACTCACAACCCGGGGCGAGCGGACACTGAAGCTTTCTTT	CSTHNPGRADTEAFF
17	TRBV7-2	TRBJ1-6	many	TRBD1	TGTGCCAGCAGCCCGGACAGGGCCAGCTCCTATAATTCACCCCTCCACTTT	CASSPDRASSYNSPLHF
16	TRBV11-2	TRBJ2-5	few	TRBD2	TGTGCCAGCAGCTTAGGAACTAGCGGGTACCAAGAGACCCAGTACTTC	CASSLGTSGYQETQYF
15	TRBV28	TRBJ2-4	NA	NA	TGTGCCAGCAGAAAACAGGGAGCAGCCAAAAACATTCAGTACTTC	CASRKQGAAKNIQYF
18	TRBV28	TRBJ2-2	many	NA	TGTGCCAGCAGTCCAATATACCCCGGGACCCAGGGCACCGGGGAGCTGTTTTTT	CASSPIYPGTQGTGELFF
14	TRBV20-1	TRBJ2-5	once	NA	TGCAGTGCTGGGGCCGAAAGATCGCAAGAGACCCAGTACTTC	CSAGAERSQETQYF
17	TRBV24-1	TRBJ2-1	few	TRBD2	TGTGCCACCAGTGAGGTTAGCGGGAGGAATTCCTACAATGAGCAGTTCTTC	CATSEVSGRNSYNEQFF
17	TRBV11-2	TRBJ2-7	many	TRBD2	TGTGCCAGCAGCGCTCTAGCGGGAGAAAGTCGGCCCTACGAGCAGTACTTC	CASSALAGESRPYEQYF
15	TRBV15	TRBJ1-5	many	NA	TGTGCCACCAGCAGAGTAACGGCAGGGAATCAGCCCCAGCATTTT	CATSRVTAGNQPQHF
15	TRBV4-3	TRBJ2-2	many	NA	TGCGCCAGCAGCCATTCACGGGGGAATACCGGGGAGCTGTTTTTT	CASSHSRGNTGELFF
14	TRBV20-1	TRBJ2-5	few	NA	TGCAGTGCTGAAAGGGGGGCCGGGGGAGAGACCCAGTACTTC	CSAERGAGGETQYF
12	TRBV29-1	TRBJ2-7	NA	NA	TGCAGCGTTGAAGATTCCAACTACGAGCAGTACTTC	CSVEDSNYEQYF
17	TRBV20-1	TRBJ1-4	NA	NA	TGCAGTGCTAGAGAATCAGCCGCGGGACTTCGGGTTGAAAAACTGTTTTTT	CSARESAAGLRVEKLFF
14	TRBV6-2/TRBV6-3	TRBJ1-5	few	NA	TGTGCCAGCAACCATATAGATAGCAATCAGCCCCAGCATTTT	CASNHIDSNQPQHF
14	TRBV20-1	TRBJ2-7	few	NA	TGCAGTGCTAGAGAGCAGGTTAGCTCCTACGAGCAGTACTTC	CSAREQVSSYEQYF